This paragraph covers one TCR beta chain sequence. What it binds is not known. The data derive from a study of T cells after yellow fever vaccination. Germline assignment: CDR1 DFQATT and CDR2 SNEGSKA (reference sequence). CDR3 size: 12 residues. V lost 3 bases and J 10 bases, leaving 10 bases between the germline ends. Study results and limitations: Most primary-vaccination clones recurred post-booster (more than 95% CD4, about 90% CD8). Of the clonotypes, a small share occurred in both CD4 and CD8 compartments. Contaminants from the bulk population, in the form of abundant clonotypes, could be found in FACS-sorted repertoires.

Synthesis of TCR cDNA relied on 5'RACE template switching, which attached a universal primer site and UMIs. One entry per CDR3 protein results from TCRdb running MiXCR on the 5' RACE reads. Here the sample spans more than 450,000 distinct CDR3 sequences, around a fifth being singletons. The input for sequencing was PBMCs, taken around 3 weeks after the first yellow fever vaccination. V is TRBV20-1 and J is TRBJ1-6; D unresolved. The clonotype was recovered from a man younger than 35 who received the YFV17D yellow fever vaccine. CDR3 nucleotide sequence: TGCAGTGCTAGTGGGAACGAATCACCCCTCCACTTT. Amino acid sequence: CSASGNESPLHF.